Presented here are 32 T cell receptor beta chains from one specimen sequenced in a study of blood T cell repertoires in COVID-19. TCRdb's table, derived via immunoSEQ multiplex PCR, lists solely in-frame clones and lacks some. Of 150,000 or so clones listed, roughly 88% are singletons. Sequenced sample: peripheral blood. These receptors were taken from a man aged 55 to 70 who had recovered from COVID-19.

CDR3 bases: TGTGCCAGCAGCCTAATGACAGGGTTCGCCGGGGAGCTGTTTTTT. It is translated as CASSLMTGFAGELFF. The chain is built from TRBV14 and TRBJ2-2, with 7 bases matching TRBD1. Germline CDR1 is SGHDN and CDR2 is FVKESK. V lost 4 bases, J lost 6 bases, and 8 bases stayed unmatched. CDR3 length equals 15 residues.

The rearrangement uses TRBV6-5 and TRBJ2-6; perhaps TRBD1 as D (6 bases). V was trimmed by 1 base and J by 3 bases, leaving 10 bases between them. This CDR3 comprises 16 residues. Germline loops: CDR1 MNHEY, CDR2 SVGAGI. CDR3 in DNA: TGTGCCAGCAGTTACTACAGGGATAGTGGGGCCAACGTCCTGACTTTC. Translation: CASSYYRDSGANVLTF.

This chain connects TRBV19 to TRBJ1-5; 8 bases are shared with TRBD1. With 8 bases clipped from V and 1 base from J, the junction kept 7 bases outside the gene matches. The CDR3 contains 15 residues. Germline values: CDR1 LNHDA, CDR2 SQIVND (reference sequence). The CDR3 is CASALNRGSNQPQHF. The CDR3, as DNA: TGTGCCAGTGCCTTAAACAGGGGGAGCAATCAGCCCCAGCATTTT.

The chain links TRBV5-5 to TRBJ2-1, with 10 bases fitting TRBD1. This CDR3 is built from 15 residues. Germline CDR1 SGHKS, CDR2 YYEKEE (reference sequence). V lost 0 bases, J lost 10 bases, and 7 bases stayed unmatched. The CDR3 nucleotides read TGTGCCAGCAGCTTGGCTGGGACAGGGGTTGGGGAGCAGTTCTTC. It yields the protein CASSLAGTGVGEQFF.

The chain couples TRBV5-6 to TRBJ2-2, with D tentatively TRBD1 (6 bases). The V gene's germline CDR1 is SGHDT and CDR2 YYEEEE. The V end was cut by 4 bases, the J end by 4 bases, with 11 bases between. This CDR3 spans 14 amino acids. The CDR3 DNA sequence: TGTGCCAGCAGCGAGGGACATATCACCGGGGAGCTGTTTTTT. It is translated as CASSEGHITGELFF.

This clone was seen a handful of times. The gene calls are TRBV7-2 and TRBJ1-1, with D maybe TRBD1 (6 bases). The V gene's germline CDR1 is SGHTA and CDR2 FQGNSA. Trimming cost V 1 base and J 5 bases, with 11 bases left between them. The length of the CDR3 is 14 residues. The DNA of the CDR3 is TGTGCCAGCAGCTTAGAAGGGGGATGGACTGAAGCTTTCTTT. The encoded protein is CASSLEGGWTEAFF.

The chain is built from TRBV3-1 (or the pseudogene TRBV3-2) and TRBJ2-5; maybe TRBD2 (6 bases). V shed 4 bases and J shed 4 bases, with 10 bases lying between them. This CDR3 is 13 amino acids long. Germline V gene data show CDR1 as LGHDT and CDR2 as YNNKEL (reference sequence). CDR3 coding DNA: TGTGCCAGCAGCCGCCCCGGGAGAGAGACCCAGTACTTC. Translation: CASSRPGRETQYF.

The chain joins TRBV27 to TRBJ1-5; 12 nucleotides align to TRBD1. CDR1 and CDR2 from the germline V gene are MNHEY and SMNVEV (reference sequence). The CDR3 is 15 amino acids. V lost 8 bases to trimming and J lost 6 bases; unmatched junction nucleotides: 8. The CDR3 DNA is TGTGCCAGCGGATTGGGACAGGGGGCTGGTCAGCCCCAGCATTTT. Protein sequence: CASGLGQGAGQPQHF.

The genes are TRBV11-3 and TRBJ2-1; 8 bases map to TRBD2. Looked up from germline, CDR1 is SGHNT and CDR2 is YENEEA. Trimming at V came to 1 base and at J to 0 bases, leaving 11 bases not matched to a gene. The CDR3 covers 19 residues. CDR3 amino acids: CASSLGWGRGGSSYNEQFF. The CDR3 DNA follows: TGTGCCAGCAGCTTAGGGTGGGGTCGCGGGGGGAGCTCCTACAATGAGCAGTTCTTC.

This clone showed up just once. The chain recombines TRBV10-3 with TRBJ2-3, with 8 nucleotides matching TRBD1. CDR1 is ENHRY, CDR2 SYGVKD, per germline. This CDR3 contains 15 residues. With 6 bases clipped from V and 0 bases from J, the junction kept 5 bases outside the gene matches. The CDR3 region has the DNA TGTGCCATCAGCAAGACAGGGGCTAGCACAGATACGCAGTATTTT. This gives the protein CAISKTGASTDTQYF.

The rearrangement uses TRBV6-5 and TRBJ1-6; D is uncertain. The CDR3 spans 15 residues. Germline V CDR1 and CDR2: MNHEY, SVGAGI. The ends were cut back, 6 bases at V and 6 bases at J, with 15 bases in the middle. In DNA form, the CDR3 reads TGTGCCAGCAGGGGTTTAGGCGAGGGTAATTCACCCCTCCACTTT. It yields the protein CASRGLGEGNSPLHF.

V gene TRBV6-2 or TRBV6-3 combines with J gene TRBJ2-7; possibly TRBD1 for D (5 bases). This CDR3 region has 15 residues. CDR1 is MNHEY, CDR2 SVGEGT, per germline. Deletions cut 2 bases from V and 7 bases from J, with 18 bases between. CDR3 nucleotide sequence: TGTGCCAGCAGTTACGCCGACAGAGCTGGGGATGAGCAGTACTTC. Translating it yields CASSYADRAGDEQYF.

V usage is TRBV9 and J usage is TRBJ1-2; TRBD1 might be the D (5 bases). Trimming took 5 bases from V and 8 from J, leaving 10 bases between them. This CDR3 is built from 11 residues. Germline loops: CDR1 SGDLS, CDR2 YYNGEE. The CDR3 loop reads CASRRGAGYTF. CDR3 coding DNA: TGTGCCAGCAGGCGCGGGGCCGGCTACACCTTC.

This clone has just one count. The chain employs TRBV7-2 and TRBJ1-3, with TRBD1 matching 7 bases. J was trimmed by 0 bases and V by 4 bases; bases with no gene match: 6. The CDR3 has 16 amino acids. Germline loops: CDR1 SGHTA, CDR2 FQGNSA. DNA of the CDR3: TGTGCCAGCAGCTCTACCTCAGGGGGCTCTGGAAACACCATATATTTT. Translating it yields CASSSTSGGSGNTIYF.

The chain combines TRBV24-1 with TRBJ1-3, with D unresolved. Germline values: CDR1 KGHDR, CDR2 SFDVKD. Trimming took 1 base from V and 4 from J, leaving 16 bases between them. This CDR3 is built from 17 residues. The CDR3 DNA follows: TGTGCCACCAGTGATTTTGCGGGCGCCGAGGCAGGAAACACCATATATTTT. Translating gives CATSDFAGAEAGNTIYF.

This chain links TRBV4-1 with TRBJ2-5; 10 bases line up with TRBD2. CDR3 length: 17 residues. Germline values: CDR1 MGHRA, CDR2 YSYEKL. V dropped 2 bases and J dropped 2; count of bases not matched to a gene: 8. The CDR3 loop is CASSQTERGGRQETQYF. The CDR3 DNA is TGCGCCAGCAGCCAAACCGAGCGGGGGGGACGGCAAGAGACCCAGTACTTC.

The V and J genes are TRBV24-1 and TRBJ2-1; 11 bases map to TRBD2. CDR1 and CDR2 from the germline V gene are KGHDR and SFDVKD. After removal of 9 bases from V and 7 bases from J, the junction contained 7 bases not matched to a gene. The length of the CDR3 is 14 residues. Here the CDR3 DNA reads TGTGCCACCTCGAGGGGACTAGCGGATAATGAGCAGTTCTTC. Its protein is CATSRGLADNEQFF.

This clone has just a few counts. The CDR3: CASSEGAPASEQPQHF. The CDR3 nucleotides read TGTGCCAGCTCAGAGGGGGCCCCGGCTTCAGAACAGCCCCAGCATTTT. The J gene is TRBJ1-5, the V gene TRBV18; 7 bases are a match to TRBD1. The germline CDR1 and CDR2 sequences are KGHSH and LQKENI. V shed 5 bases, J shed 7 bases, and the junction held 14 bases outside the gene matches. CDR3 size: 16 residues.

The chain recombines TRBV7-3 with TRBJ2-7; the D gene is possibly TRBD1 (6 bases). V was trimmed by 5 bases and J by 3 bases, leaving 17 bases between them. This CDR3 is 15 amino acids long. Germline V lookup: CDR1 SGHTA, CDR2 FQGTGA. The CDR3 sequence is CASSAPEQGIYEQYF. The CDR3 bases are TGTGCCAGCAGCGCCCCTGAACAGGGTATCTACGAGCAGTACTTC.

V usage is TRBV6-4 and J usage is TRBJ2-6; 11 positions agree with TRBD2. Per the germline V gene, CDR1 is MRHNA and CDR2 is SNTAGT. V shed 5 bases and J 0 bases; nucleotides not matched to a gene: 6. The length of the CDR3 is 18 residues. CDR3 DNA sequence: TGTGCCAGCAGTCCCATGACTAGCGGGGACTCTGGGGCCAACGTCCTGACTTTC. As protein: CASSPMTSGDSGANVLTF.

The chain is built from TRBV5-1 and TRBJ1-5, with D hard to call. CDR1 and CDR2 (germline): SGHRS, YFSETQ. The CDR3 spans 14 residues. V lost 4 bases and J lost 3, with 11 bases in between. In DNA form, the CDR3 reads TGCGCCAGCAGCCCCAGCGGTCCCAATCAGCCCCAGCATTTT. Its protein product is CASSPSGPNQPQHF.

This clone was counted once. CDR3 bases: TGCAGCGGTTACCTGTCTTACCGGGACAGGGGAGAGACCCAGTACTTC. Translating gives CSGYLSYRDRGETQYF. The V and J genes are TRBV29-1 and TRBJ2-5; 10 positions match TRBD1. CDR1 and CDR2 (germline): SQVTM, ANQGSEA. The trim removed 7 bases at V and 4 bases at J, leaving 15 bases unmatched. CDR3 length: 16 residues.

Note on this clone: Compared with germline, one end of the junction differs, possibly owing to a read error. The chain joins TRBV6-5 to TRBJ1-1; 7 bases line up with TRBD1. Germline V lookup: CDR1 MNHEY, CDR2 SVGAGI. This CDR3 is 12 amino acids long. CDR3 residues: CASNYRGTEAFF. Here the CDR3 DNA reads TGTGCCAGCAATTACAGGGGCACTGAAGCTTTCTTT.

This clone turned up a few times. This rearrangement joins TRBV12-3 or TRBV12-4 to TRBJ1-4; D may be TRBD1 (5 bases). This CDR3 region has 12 residues. V was shortened by 8 bases and J by 8 bases, with 12 bases between the two germline ends. CDR3 in DNA: TGTGCCAGCGGACATCTGGGGGAAAAACTGTTTTTT. As protein: CASGHLGEKLFF.

The chain links TRBV10-1 to TRBJ2-2, with 11 bases matching TRBD2. The CDR3 consists of 17 residues. The ends lost 5 bases at V and 6 bases at J; junction bases unmatched: 11. Germline assignment: CDR1 WNHNN and CDR2 SYGVQD (reference sequence). CDR3 region: CASSQPIAGGLAGELFF. The DNA of the CDR3 is TGCGCCAGCAGTCAACCGATAGCGGGGGGGTTAGCCGGGGAGCTGTTTTTT.

The chain employs TRBV6-1 and TRBJ2-7; D may be TRBD1 (5 bases). CDR1 MNHNS and CDR2 SASEGT come from the germline V gene. The CDR3 covers 14 residues. Trimming shortened V by 2 bases and J by 1 base, and 9 bases separated the two germline ends. This CDR3 reads CASSEKGISYEQYF. DNA of the CDR3: TGTGCCAGCAGTGAAAAGGGGATATCCTACGAGCAGTACTTC.

This chain connects TRBV12-3 or TRBV12-4 to TRBJ2-1, with TRBD1 as a possible D gene (7 bases). This CDR3 has 12 amino acids. Trimming stripped 6 bases from V and 10 bases from J, with 13 bases between. This CDR3 reads CASSPGGREQFF. CDR3 bases: TGTGCCAGCAGCCCAGGGGGGCGGGAGCAGTTCTTC.

The chain employs TRBV15 and TRBJ2-1; D may be TRBD2 (7 bases). Germline assignment: CDR1 LNHNV and CDR2 YYDKDF (reference sequence). Trimming stripped 1 base from V and 8 bases from J, with 18 bases between. The CDR3 is 16 residues long. The CDR3 DNA follows: TGTGCCACCAGCAGAGGTGAGGGGGGGGCTATCGATGAGCAGTTCTTC. It codes for CATSRGEGGAIDEQFF.

The J gene is TRBJ2-5, the V gene TRBV19; no reliable D call. The germline CDR1 and CDR2 sequences are LNHDA and SQIVND (reference sequence). Trimming pared 3 bases from V and 2 bases from J, leaving 10 bases between. The CDR3 extends over 14 amino acids. The CDR3 sequence: CASSIEVGQETQYF. CDR3 nucleotides: TGTGCCAGTAGTATCGAGGTTGGGCAAGAGACCCAGTACTTC.

This clone has only one observation. The chain has TRBV13 and TRBJ2-2, with 10 positions matching TRBD1. The CDR3 spans 16 residues. Germline loops: CDR1 PRHDT, CDR2 FYEKMQ (reference sequence). Germline trimming cut 4 bases from V and 5 bases from J; bases unmatched to any gene: 7. The CDR3 protein is CASSSTGTGETGELFF. The CDR3 bases are TGTGCCAGCAGCTCAACCGGGACAGGGGAAACCGGGGAGCTGTTTTTT.

The rearrangement links TRBV6-5 to TRBJ2-7; no definite D call. The V and J ends lost 0 bases and 5 bases respectively, with 11 bases between them. Per germline, CDR1 MNHEY and CDR2 SVGAGI. This CDR3 has 14 residues. The CDR3 sequence is CASSYSSRHHEQYF. CDR3 bases: TGTGCCAGCAGTTACTCGTCGCGCCATCACGAGCAGTACTTC.

The V call is TRBV28, the J call TRBJ1-3; TRBD1 is a possible D gene (6 bases). The V end was cut by 6 bases, the J end by 7 bases, with 13 bases between. Germline loops: CDR1 MDHEN, CDR2 SYDVKM. CDR3 length: 13 residues. The CDR3 DNA reads as TGTGCCAGCAGGCAGGGGATTCGGAACACCATATATTTT. Translating gives CASRQGIRNTIYF. Complete variable domain (other parts from reference TRBV28 and TRBJ1-3): DVKVTQSSRYLVKRTGEKVFLECVQDMDHENMFWYRQDPGLGLRLIYFSYDVKMKEKGDIPEGYSVSREKKERFSLILESASTNQTSMYLCASRQGIRNTIYFGEGSWLTVV.